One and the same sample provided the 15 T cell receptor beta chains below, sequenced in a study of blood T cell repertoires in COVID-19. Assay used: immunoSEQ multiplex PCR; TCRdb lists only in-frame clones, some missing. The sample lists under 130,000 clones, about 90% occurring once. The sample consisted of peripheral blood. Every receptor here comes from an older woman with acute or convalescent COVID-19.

Here the CDR3 DNA reads TGTGCCAGCAGCTTAGATAGATCAGATACGCAGTATTTT. This sequence encodes CASSLDRSDTQYF. The chain couples TRBV7-3 to TRBJ2-3; the D is unclear. V lost 2 bases, J lost 4 bases, and 7 bases lay in between. The CDR3 extends over 13 amino acids. Germline CDR1 SGHTA, CDR2 FQGTGA. The variable domain in full, with the rest retrieved from reference TRBV7-3 and TRBJ2-3, is GAGVSQTPSNKVTEKGKYVELRCDPISGHTALYWYRQSLGQGPEFLIYFQGTGAADDSGLPNDRFFAVRPEGSVSTLKIQRTERGDSAVYLCASSLDRSDTQYFGPGTRLTVL.

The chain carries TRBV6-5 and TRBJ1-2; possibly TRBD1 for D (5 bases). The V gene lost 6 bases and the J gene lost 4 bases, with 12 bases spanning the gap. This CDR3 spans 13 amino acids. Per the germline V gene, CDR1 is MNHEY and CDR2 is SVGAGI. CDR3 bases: TGTGCCAGCAGATCGGACATGTCCTATGGCTACACCTTC. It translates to CASRSDMSYGYTF.

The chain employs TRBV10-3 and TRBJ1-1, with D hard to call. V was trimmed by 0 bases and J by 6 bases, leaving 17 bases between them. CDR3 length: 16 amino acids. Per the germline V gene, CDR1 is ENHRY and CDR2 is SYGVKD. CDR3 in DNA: TGTGCCATCAGTGAGTCGTACCGAGGGAAGGGCGCTGAAGCTTTCTTT. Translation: CAISESYRGKGAEAFF.

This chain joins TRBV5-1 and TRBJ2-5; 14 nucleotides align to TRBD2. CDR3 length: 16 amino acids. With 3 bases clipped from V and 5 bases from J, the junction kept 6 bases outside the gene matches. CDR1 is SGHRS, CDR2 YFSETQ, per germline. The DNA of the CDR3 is TGCGCCAGCAGCTCCCAGGGACTAGCGGGAGTGGAGACCCAGTACTTC. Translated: CASSSQGLAGVETQYF. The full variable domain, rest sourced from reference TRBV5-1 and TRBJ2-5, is KAGVTQTPRYLIKTRGQQVTLSCSPISGHRSVSWYQQTPGQGLQFLFEYFSETQRNKGNFPGRFSGRQFSNSRSEMNVSTLELGDSALYLCASSSQGLAGVETQYFGPGTRLLVL.

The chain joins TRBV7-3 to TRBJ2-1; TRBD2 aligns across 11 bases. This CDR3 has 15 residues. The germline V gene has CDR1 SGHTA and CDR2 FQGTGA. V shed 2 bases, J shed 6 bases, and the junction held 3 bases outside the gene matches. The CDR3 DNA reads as TGTGCCAGCAGCTTACTAGCGGGAGGATCCAATGAGCAGTTCTTC. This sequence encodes CASSLLAGGSNEQFF.

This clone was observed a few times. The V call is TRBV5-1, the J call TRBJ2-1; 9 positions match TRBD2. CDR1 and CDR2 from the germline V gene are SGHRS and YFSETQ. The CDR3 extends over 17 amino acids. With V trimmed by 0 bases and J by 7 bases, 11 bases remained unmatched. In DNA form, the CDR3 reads TGCGCCAGCAGCTTGGTTGTACGAGCGGGAGGAGATAATGAGCAGTTCTTC. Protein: CASSLVVRAGGDNEQFF.

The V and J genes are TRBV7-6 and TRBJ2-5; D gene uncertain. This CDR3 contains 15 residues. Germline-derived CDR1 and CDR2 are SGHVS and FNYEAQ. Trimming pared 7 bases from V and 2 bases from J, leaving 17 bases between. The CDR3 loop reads CASTLGQILQETQYF. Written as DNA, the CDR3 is TGTGCCAGCACTTTGGGCCAAATTCTACAAGAGACCCAGTACTTC.

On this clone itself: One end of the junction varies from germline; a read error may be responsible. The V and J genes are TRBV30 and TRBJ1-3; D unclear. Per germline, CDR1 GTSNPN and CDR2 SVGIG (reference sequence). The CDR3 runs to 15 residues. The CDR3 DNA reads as TGTGCTTGGAACCCTTCATCACTCTCTGGAAACACCATATATTTT. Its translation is CAWNPSSLSGNTIYF.

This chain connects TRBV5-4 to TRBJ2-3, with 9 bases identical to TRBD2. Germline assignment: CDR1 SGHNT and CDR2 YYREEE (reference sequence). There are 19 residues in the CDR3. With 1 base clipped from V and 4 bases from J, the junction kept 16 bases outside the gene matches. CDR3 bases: TGTGCCAGCAGCTTGCCCTTCAGCCTCAGCGGGAGGCTCCCAGATACGCAGTATTTT. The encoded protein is CASSLPFSLSGRLPDTQYF.

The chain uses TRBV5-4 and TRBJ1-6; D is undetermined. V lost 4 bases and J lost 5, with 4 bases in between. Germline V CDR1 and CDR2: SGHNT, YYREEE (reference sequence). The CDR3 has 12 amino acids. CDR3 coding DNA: TGTGCCAGCAGCCTCGATAATTCACCCCTCCACTTT. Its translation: CASSLDNSPLHF.

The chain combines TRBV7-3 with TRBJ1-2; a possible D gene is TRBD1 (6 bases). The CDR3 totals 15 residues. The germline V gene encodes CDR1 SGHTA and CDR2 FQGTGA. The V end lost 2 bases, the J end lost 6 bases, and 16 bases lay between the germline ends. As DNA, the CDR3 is TGTGCCAGCAGCTTATCTGGGGGCGCAGTAAATGGCTACACCTTC. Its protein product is CASSLSGGAVNGYTF.

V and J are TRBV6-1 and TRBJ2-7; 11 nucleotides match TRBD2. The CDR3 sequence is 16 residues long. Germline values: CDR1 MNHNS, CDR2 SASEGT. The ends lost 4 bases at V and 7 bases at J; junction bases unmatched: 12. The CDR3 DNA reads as TGTGCCAGCAGTGTCCTATCTCTAGCGGGAGGTGAAGAGCAGTACTTC. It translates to CASSVLSLAGGEEQYF.

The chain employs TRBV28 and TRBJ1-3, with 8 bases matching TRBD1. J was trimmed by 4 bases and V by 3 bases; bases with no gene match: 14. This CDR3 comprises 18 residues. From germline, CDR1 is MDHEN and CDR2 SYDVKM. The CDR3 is CASSLSDTGGGIGNTIYF. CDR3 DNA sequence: TGTGCCAGCAGTTTGTCAGATACAGGGGGGGGGATAGGAAACACCATATATTTT.

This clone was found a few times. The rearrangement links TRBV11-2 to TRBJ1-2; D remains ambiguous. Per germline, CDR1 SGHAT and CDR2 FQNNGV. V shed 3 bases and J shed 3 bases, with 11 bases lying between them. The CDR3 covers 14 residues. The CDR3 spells CASSFSQVDYGYTF. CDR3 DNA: TGTGCCAGCAGCTTTAGTCAGGTAGACTATGGCTACACCTTC.

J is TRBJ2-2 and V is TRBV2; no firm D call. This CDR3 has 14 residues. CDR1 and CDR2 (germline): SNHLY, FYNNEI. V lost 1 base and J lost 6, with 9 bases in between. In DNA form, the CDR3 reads TGTGCCAGCAGTGAAGGGATCCTAGCCGGGGAGCTGTTTTTT. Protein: CASSEGILAGELFF.